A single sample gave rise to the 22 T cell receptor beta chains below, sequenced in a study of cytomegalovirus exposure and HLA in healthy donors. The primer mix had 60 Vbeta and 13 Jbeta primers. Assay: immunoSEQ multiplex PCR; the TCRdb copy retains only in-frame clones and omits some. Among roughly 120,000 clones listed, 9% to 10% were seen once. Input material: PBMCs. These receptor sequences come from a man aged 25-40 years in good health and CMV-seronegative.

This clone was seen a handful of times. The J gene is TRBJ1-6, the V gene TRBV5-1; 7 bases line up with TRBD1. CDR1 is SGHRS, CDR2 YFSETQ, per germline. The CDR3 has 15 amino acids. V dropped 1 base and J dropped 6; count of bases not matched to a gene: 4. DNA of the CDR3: TGCGCCAGCAGCTTGTCGGGACAGACTAATTCACCCCTCCACTTT. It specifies CASSLSGQTNSPLHF.

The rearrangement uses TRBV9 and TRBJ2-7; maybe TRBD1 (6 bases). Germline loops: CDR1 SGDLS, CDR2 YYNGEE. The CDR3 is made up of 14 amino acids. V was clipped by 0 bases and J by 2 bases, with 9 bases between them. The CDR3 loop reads CASSVARDTYEQYF. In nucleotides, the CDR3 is TGTGCCAGCAGCGTAGCCAGGGACACCTACGAGCAGTACTTC.

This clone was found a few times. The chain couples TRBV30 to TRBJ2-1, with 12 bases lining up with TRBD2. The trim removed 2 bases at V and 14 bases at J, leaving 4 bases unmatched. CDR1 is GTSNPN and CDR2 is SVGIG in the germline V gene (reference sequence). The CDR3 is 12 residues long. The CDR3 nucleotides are TGTGCCTGGAGTCCCCCTAGCGGGAGGGAGTTCTTC. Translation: CAWSPPSGREFF.

CDR3 in DNA: TGCGCCAGCAGCCAAGGGACTAGCGGGAGGCAAGAGACCCAGTACTTC. Translated: CASSQGTSGRQETQYF. The rearrangement uses TRBV4-1 and TRBJ2-5; 14 nucleotides align to TRBD2. V shed 1 base, J shed 2 bases, and the junction held 0 bases outside the gene matches. This CDR3 comprises 16 residues. Germline V lookup: CDR1 MGHRA, CDR2 YSYEKL.

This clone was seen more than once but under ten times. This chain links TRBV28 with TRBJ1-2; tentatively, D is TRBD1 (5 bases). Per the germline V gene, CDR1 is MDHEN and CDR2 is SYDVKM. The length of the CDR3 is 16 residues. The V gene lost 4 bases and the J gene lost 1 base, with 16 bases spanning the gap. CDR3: CASSWGGGMNNYGYTF. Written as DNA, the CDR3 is TGTGCCAGCAGTTGGGGGGGAGGGATGAATAACTATGGCTACACCTTC.

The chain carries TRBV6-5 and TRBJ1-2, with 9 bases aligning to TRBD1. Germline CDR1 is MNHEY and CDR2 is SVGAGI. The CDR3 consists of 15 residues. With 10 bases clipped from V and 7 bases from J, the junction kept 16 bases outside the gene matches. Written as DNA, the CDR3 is TGTGCCACCAAAACGTCCCAAGACAGGGGGTCTGGCTACACCTTC. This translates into CATKTSQDRGSGYTF.

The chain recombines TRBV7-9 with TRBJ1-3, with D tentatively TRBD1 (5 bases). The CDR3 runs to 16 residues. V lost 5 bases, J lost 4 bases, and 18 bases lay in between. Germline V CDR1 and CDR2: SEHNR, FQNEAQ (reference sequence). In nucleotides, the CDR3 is TGTGCCAGCAGCCCTTTAGTCAGGGAGGACGGAAACACCATATATTTT. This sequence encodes CASSPLVREDGNTIYF.

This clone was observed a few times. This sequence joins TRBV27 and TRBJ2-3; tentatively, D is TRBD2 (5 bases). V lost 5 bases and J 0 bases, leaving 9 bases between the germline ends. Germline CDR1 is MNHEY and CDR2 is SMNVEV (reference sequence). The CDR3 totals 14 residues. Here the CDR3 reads CASSIRRSTDTQYF. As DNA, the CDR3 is TGTGCCAGCAGTATTCGGAGGAGCACAGATACGCAGTATTTT.

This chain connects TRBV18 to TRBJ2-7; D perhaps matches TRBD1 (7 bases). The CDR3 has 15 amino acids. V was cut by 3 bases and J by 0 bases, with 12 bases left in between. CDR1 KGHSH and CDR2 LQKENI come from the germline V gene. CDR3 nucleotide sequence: TGTGCCAGCTCACCGGCGGGACAGAGCTCCTACGAGCAGTACTTC. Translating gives CASSPAGQSSYEQYF.

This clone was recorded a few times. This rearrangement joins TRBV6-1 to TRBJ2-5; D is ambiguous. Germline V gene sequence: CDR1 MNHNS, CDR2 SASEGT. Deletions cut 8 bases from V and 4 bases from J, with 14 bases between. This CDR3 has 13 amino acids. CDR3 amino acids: CASLLGGRETQYF. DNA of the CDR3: TGTGCCAGCTTGCTCGGCGGCCGAGAGACCCAGTACTTC.

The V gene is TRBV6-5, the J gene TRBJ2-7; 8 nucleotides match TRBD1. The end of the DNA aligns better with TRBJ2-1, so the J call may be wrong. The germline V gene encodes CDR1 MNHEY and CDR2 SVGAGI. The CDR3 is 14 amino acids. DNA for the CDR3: TGTGCCAGCAGTTACGGACAGGGTTATTACGAGCAGTTCTTC. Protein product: CASSYGQGYYEQFF.

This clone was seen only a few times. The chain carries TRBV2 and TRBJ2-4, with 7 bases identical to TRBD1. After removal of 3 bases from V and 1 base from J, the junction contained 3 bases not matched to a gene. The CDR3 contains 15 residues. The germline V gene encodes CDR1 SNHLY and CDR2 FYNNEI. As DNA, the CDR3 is TGTGCCAGCAGTGATGACAGGGAGGCCAAAAACATTCAGTACTTC. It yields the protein CASSDDREAKNIQYF.

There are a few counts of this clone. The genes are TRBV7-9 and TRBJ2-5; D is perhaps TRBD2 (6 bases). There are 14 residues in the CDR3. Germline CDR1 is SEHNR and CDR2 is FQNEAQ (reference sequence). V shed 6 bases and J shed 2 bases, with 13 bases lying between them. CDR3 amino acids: CASSRRLDQETQYF. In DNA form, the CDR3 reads TGTGCCAGCAGTCGACGACTAGATCAAGAGACCCAGTACTTC.

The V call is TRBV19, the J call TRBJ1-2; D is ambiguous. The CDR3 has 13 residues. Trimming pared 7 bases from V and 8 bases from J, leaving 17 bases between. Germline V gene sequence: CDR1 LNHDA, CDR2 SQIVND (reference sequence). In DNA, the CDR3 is TGTGCCAGTAACCCTACCGGGATCCAGGGCTACACCTTC. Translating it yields CASNPTGIQGYTF. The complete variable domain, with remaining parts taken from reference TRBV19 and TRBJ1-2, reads DGGITQSPKYLFRKEGQNVTLSCEQNLNHDAMYWYRQDPGQGLRLIYYSQIVNDFQKGDIAEGYSVSREKKESFPLTVTSAQKNPTAFYLCASNPTGIQGYTFGSGTRLTVV.

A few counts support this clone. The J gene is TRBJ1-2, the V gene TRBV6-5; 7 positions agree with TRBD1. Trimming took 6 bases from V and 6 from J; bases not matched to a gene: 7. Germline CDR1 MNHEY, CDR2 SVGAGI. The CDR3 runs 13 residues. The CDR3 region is CASSYRGGDGYTF. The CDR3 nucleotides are TGTGCCAGCAGCTACAGGGGTGGGGATGGCTACACCTTC.

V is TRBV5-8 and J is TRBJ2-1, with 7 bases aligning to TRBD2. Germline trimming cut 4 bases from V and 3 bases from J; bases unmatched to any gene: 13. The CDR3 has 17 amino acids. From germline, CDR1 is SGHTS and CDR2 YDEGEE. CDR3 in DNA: TGTGCCAGCAGCGGATTAGATCGGGACTATATCTACAATGAGCAGTTCTTC. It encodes CASSGLDRDYIYNEQFF.

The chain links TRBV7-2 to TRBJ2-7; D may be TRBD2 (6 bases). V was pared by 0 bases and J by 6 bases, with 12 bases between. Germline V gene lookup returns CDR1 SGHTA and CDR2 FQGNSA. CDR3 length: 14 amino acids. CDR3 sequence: CASSLAAGQAEQYF. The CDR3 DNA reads TGTGCCAGCAGCTTAGCGGCGGGGCAGGCCGAGCAGTACTTC.

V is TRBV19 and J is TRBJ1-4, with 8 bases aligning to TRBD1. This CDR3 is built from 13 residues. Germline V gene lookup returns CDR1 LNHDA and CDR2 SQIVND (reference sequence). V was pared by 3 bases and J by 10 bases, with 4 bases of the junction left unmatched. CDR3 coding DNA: TGTGCCAGTAGTATCGGACAGGGAGGAAAACTGTTTTTT. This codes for CASSIGQGGKLFF.

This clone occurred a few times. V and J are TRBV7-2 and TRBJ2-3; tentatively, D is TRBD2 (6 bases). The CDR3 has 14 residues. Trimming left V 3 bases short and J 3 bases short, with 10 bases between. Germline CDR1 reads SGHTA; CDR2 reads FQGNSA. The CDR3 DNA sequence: TGTGCCAGCAGCTTCACTAGCCCAACAGATACGCAGTATTTT. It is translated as CASSFTSPTDTQYF.

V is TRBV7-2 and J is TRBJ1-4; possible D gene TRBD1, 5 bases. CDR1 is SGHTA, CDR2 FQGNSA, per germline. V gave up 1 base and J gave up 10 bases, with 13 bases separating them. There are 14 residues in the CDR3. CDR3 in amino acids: CASSLGDQGSKLFF. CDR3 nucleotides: TGTGCCAGCAGCTTAGGCGATCAGGGTTCAAAACTGTTTTTT.

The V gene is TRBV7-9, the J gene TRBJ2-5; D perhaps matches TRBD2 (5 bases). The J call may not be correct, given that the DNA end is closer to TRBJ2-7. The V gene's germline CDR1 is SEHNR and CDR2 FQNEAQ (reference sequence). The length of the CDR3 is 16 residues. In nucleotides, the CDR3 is TGTGCCAGCAGCCGCAGTGAAGCGGAGGCCCCCTACGAGCAGTACTTC. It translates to CASSRSEAEAPYEQYF.

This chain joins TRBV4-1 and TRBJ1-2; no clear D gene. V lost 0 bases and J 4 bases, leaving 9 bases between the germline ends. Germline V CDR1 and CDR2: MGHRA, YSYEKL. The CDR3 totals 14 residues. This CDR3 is CASSQDYGPYGYTF. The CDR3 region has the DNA TGCGCCAGCAGCCAAGATTATGGGCCCTATGGCTACACCTTC.